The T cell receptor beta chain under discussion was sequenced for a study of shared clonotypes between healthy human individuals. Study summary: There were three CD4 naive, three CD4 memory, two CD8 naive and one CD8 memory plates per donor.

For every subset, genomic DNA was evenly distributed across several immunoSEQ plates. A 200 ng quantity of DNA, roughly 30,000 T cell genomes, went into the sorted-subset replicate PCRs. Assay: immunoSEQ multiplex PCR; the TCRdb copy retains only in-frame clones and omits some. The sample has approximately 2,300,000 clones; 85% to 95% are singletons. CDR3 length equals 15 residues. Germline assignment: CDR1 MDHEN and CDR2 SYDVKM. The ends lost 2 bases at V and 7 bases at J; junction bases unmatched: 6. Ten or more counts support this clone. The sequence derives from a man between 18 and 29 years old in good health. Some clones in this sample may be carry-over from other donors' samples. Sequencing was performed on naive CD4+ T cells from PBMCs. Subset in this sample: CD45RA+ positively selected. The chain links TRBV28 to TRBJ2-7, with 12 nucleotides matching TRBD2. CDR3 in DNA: TGTGCCAGCAGTTTACCCCCGGGACTAGCGGGTGAGCAGTACTTC. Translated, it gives CASSLPPGLAGEQYF. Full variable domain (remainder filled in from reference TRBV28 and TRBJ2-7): DVKVTQSSRYLVKRTGEKVFLECVQDMDHENMFWYRQDPGLGLRLIYFSYDVKMKEKGDIPEGYSVSREKKERFSLILESASTNQTSMYLCASSLPPGLAGEQYFGPGTRLTVT.